The T cell receptor (beta chain) under discussion was sequenced for a study of blood T cell repertoires in COVID-19. Here immunoSEQ multiplex PCR was the method, and the copy in TCRdb shows in-frame clones only, minus some. The repertoire holds approximately 200,000 clones, 88% seen once, with roughly 2.6% in the top ten. V shed 5 bases, J shed 1 base, and the junction held 5 bases outside the gene matches. Germline CDR1 is LNHDA and CDR2 is SQIVND (reference sequence). This CDR3 has 16 residues. The specimen was peripheral blood. This sequence was found in a woman aged 55 to 70 with acute or convalescent COVID-19. This chain uses TRBV19 with TRBJ2-7; TRBD2 matches at 13 bases. The CDR3 here is CASSSRLAGGSYEQYF. CDR3 sequence (DNA): TGTGCCAGTAGTTCACGACTAGCGGGAGGATCCTACGAGCAGTACTTC.